A selection of T cell receptor beta chains follows, all from one sample in a study of cytomegalovirus exposure and HLA in healthy donors. Using immunoSEQ multiplex PCR, the repertoire was profiled, and TCRdb retains in-frame clones only, with some absent. The table has over 200,000 clones, more than 75% seen once; the top ten hold around 4%. Material: PBMCs. The origin of the receptors is a male donor in good health and CMV-seronegative. Both conserved end residues are part of each CDR3. The D gene is left open where the match is weak. For some rows the clone size is stated as once, few or many, or as a class when expanded; others skip it.

NA	TRBJ2-2	TRBV29-1	TRBD2	CSGGLAGTTGELFF	TGCAGCGGGGGACTAGCGGGAACCACCGGGGAGCTGTTTTTT
NA	TRBJ2-7	TRBV7-9	TRBD2	CASSRSGRVSYEQYF	TGTGCCAGCAGCCGCAGCGGGAGGGTTTCCTACGAGCAGTACTTC
NA	TRBJ2-7	TRBV9	NA	CASSQTSGPYEQYF	TGTGCCAGCAGCCAGACATCAGGTCCCTACGAGCAGTACTTC
NA	TRBJ2-1	TRBV6-6	TRBD2	CASRPGTSGQQFF	TGTGCCAGCAGGCCCGGGACTAGCGGGCAGCAGTTCTTC
once	TRBJ1-2	TRBV27	NA	CASSLGQSYGYTF	TGTGCCAGCAGTTTGGGGCAGTCCTATGGCTACACCTTC
few	TRBJ2-7	TRBV30	TRBD2	CAWSGTSGRAYEQYF	TGTGCCTGGAGTGGGACTAGCGGGAGGGCCTACGAGCAGTACTTC
NA	TRBJ2-7	TRBV5-1	NA	CASSLAHGGAIYEQYF	TGCGCCAGCAGCTTGGCGCATGGAGGGGCTATCTACGAGCAGTACTTC
NA	TRBJ2-5	TRBV5-1	NA	CASRQFPLEEQYF	TGCGCCAGCAGGCAGTTTCCCCTGGAGGAGCAGTACTTC
few	TRBJ1-1	TRBV13	NA	CASSRTGNTEAFF	TGTGCCAGCAGCCGCACCGGGAACACTGAAGCTTTCTTT
NA	TRBJ1-1	TRBV30	NA	CAWRIKRGYTEAFF	TGTGCCTGGAGAATTAAAAGGGGCTACACTGAAGCTTTCTTT
NA	TRBJ2-7	TRBV6-5	TRBD2	CASSSGLAGAEQYF	TGTGCCAGCAGTTCGGGACTAGCGGGAGCGGAGCAGTACTTC
NA	TRBJ2-3	TRBV6-5	TRBD2	CATQASAGGLDTQYF	TGTGCTACCCAAGCCTCTGCGGGAGGATTGGATACGCAGTATTTT
once	TRBJ1-1	TRBV29-1	NA	CSVEELRGGNTEAFF	TGCAGCGTTGAAGAACTAAGGGGGGGGAACACTGAAGCTTTCTTT
NA	TRBJ1-2	TRBV28	NA	CASHRAGGYTF	TGTGCCAGTCATAGGGCGGGGGGCTACACCTTC
NA	TRBJ2-1	TRBV15	NA	CATSRVGGALVGEQFF	TGTGCCACCAGCAGAGTAGGGGGAGCCCTAGTGGGTGAGCAGTTCTTC
NA	TRBJ2-3	TRBV27	TRBD2	CASSLFSGAGGYTQYF	TGTGCCAGCAGTTTATTTAGCGGGGCGGGGGGATATACGCAGTATTTT
NA	TRBJ2-3	TRBV7-6	NA	CASSLGPSSTDTQYF	TGTGCCAGCAGCTTAGGGCCCTCTAGCACAGATACGCAGTATTTT
few	TRBJ1-2	TRBV5-4	TRBD1	CASSFQTGYYGYTF	TGTGCCAGCAGCTTCCAGACAGGGTACTATGGCTACACCTTC
NA	TRBJ1-1	TRBV19	NA	CASSITDLNTEAFF	TGTGCCAGTAGTATAACGGACTTAAACACTGAAGCTTTCTTT
NA	TRBJ2-1	TRBV6-1	NA	CASSFINEQFF	TGTGCCAGCAGTTTTATCAATGAGCAGTTCTTC
NA	TRBJ1-6	TRBV2	TRBD1	CASSEEMTGDNSPLHF	TGTGCCAGCAGTGAAGAAATGACAGGGGATAATTCACCCCTCCACTTT
NA	TRBJ2-3	TRBV5-1	TRBD2	CASSLTSGRVDTQYF	TGCGCCAGCAGCTTAACTAGCGGGAGGGTGGATACGCAGTATTTT
NA	TRBJ2-1	TRBV7-2	TRBD2	CASSLALAGANEQFF	TGTGCCAGCAGCTTAGCCCTAGCGGGGGCCAATGAGCAGTTCTTC
few	TRBJ2-6	TRBV27	TRBD1	CASRGKGQLVSGANVLTF	TGTGCCAGCAGGGGGAAGGGACAGTTAGTCTCTGGGGCCAACGTCCTGACTTTC
NA	TRBJ2-1	TRBV19	NA	CASSIYGNEQFF	TGTGCCAGTAGTATATACGGCAATGAGCAGTTCTTC
NA	TRBJ2-7	TRBV10-3	NA	CAISFQGSYEQYF	TGTGCCATCAGTTTCCAGGGAAGCTACGAGCAGTACTTC
NA	TRBJ2-1	TRBV4-1	TRBD2	CASSLRLAGHNEQFF	TGCGCCAGCAGCCTACGACTAGCGGGCCACAATGAGCAGTTCTTC
NA	TRBJ2-7	TRBV9	NA	CASSVVAVSYEQYF	TGTGCCAGCAGCGTAGTTGCGGTCTCCTACGAGCAGTACTTC
NA	TRBJ1-2	TRBV7-2	NA	CASSHYYGYTF	TGTGCCAGCAGCCACTACTATGGCTACACCTTC
NA	TRBJ2-7	TRBV19	TRBD2	CASSIVPGGPDEQYF	TGTGCCAGTAGTATAGTCCCGGGAGGGCCGGACGAGCAGTACTTC
NA	TRBJ1-2	TRBV9	NA	CASSVAPNYGYTF	TGCGCCAGCAGCGTAGCTCCTAACTATGGCTACACCTTC
NA	TRBJ2-3	TRBV9	NA	CASSVVGTDTQYF	TGTGCCAGCAGCGTAGTAGGCACAGATACGCAGTATTTT
few	TRBJ2-7	TRBV5-4	TRBD1	CASSHGDRGSYEQYF	TGTGCCAGCAGCCACGGGGACAGGGGGTCCTACGAGCAGTACTTC
NA	TRBJ1-1	TRBV19	NA	CASSPRSGGMNTEAFF	TGTGCCAGTAGTCCCAGAAGCGGCGGGATGAACACTGAAGCTTTCTTT
NA	TRBJ2-1	TRBV7-9	TRBD1	CASSLRRTGGLVNEQFF	TGTGCCAGCAGCCTAAGAAGGACAGGGGGCTTAGTCAATGAGCAGTTCTTC
NA	TRBJ1-4	TRBV9	TRBD1	CASSPHSGGVNEKLFF	TGTGCCAGCAGCCCTCACTCAGGGGGCGTTAATGAAAAACTGTTTTTT
NA	TRBJ2-2	TRBV7-3	TRBD1	CASSPSVDRGQAGELFF	TGTGCCAGCAGCCCATCGGTGGACAGGGGGCAGGCCGGGGAGCTGTTTTTT
few	TRBJ2-3	TRBV6-1	NA	CASSELSSTQYF	TGTGCCAGCAGTGAATTGTCTAGTACGCAGTATTTT
NA	TRBJ2-6	TRBV5-1	TRBD1	CASSLTRQGPISGANVLTF	TGCGCCAGCAGCTTGACCCGACAGGGCCCCATCTCTGGGGCCAACGTCCTGACTTTC
NA	TRBJ1-2	TRBV5-8	NA	CASSLIFTGSDGYTF	TGTGCCAGCAGCTTGATTTTTACAGGGTCGGATGGCTACACCTTC
NA	TRBJ2-1	TRBV7-2	NA	CASSLEVQAFNEQFF	TGTGCCAGCAGCTTAGAAGTCCAGGCCTTCAATGAGCAGTTCTTC
once	TRBJ1-1	TRBV5-1	NA	CASSLESERGGTEAFF	TGCGCCAGCAGCTTGGAAAGCGAAAGGGGGGGCACTGAAGCTTTCTTT